This is a list of T cell receptor beta chains from one sample in a study of blood T cell repertoires in COVID-19. The data were produced by immunoSEQ multiplex PCR, yet TCRdb's version contains in-frame clones alone and is incomplete. The sample lists approximately 170,000 clones, about 80% occurring once. Sequenced: peripheral blood. These receptors were taken from a human donor with acute or convalescent COVID-19. The donor label of this sample is uncertain. The CDR3 runs from the conserved cysteine through the conserved F or W. D genes are given only for firm matches. Size values are once, few and many counts, or a class for expanded clones, and some rows have none.

TRBJ1-2 | NA | TRBV27 | NA | CASSLTQGYQLGGYTF | TGTGCCAGCAGTTTAACCCAGGGCTATCAGTTGGGTGGCTACACCTTC
TRBJ2-1 | NA | TRBV5-1 | NA | CASSWTSTYNEQFF | TGCGCCAGCAGCTGGACATCCACCTACAATGAGCAGTTCTTC
TRBJ1-1 | NA | TRBV5-1 | NA | CASSLDTGRGAFF | TGCGCCAGCAGCTTGGACACGGGGAGGGGAGCTTTCTTT
TRBJ2-3 | TRBD2 | TRBV5-1 | NA | CASSVEAGPTDTQYF | TGCGCCAGCAGTGTCGAAGCGGGACCCACAGATACGCAGTATTTT
TRBJ2-7 | NA | TRBV5-1 | NA | CASSSETYEQYF | TGCGCCAGCAGCTCCGAAACTTACGAGCAGTACTTC
TRBJ2-7 | NA | TRBV6-5 | NA | CASSYGRVSYEQYF | TGTGCCAGCAGTTACGGCCGGGTTTCCTACGAGCAGTACTTC
TRBJ2-7 | NA | TRBV18 | NA | CASSPAGLPYEQYF | TGTGCCAGCTCACCAGCAGGGCTTCCCTACGAGCAGTACTTC
TRBJ1-4 | TRBD1 | TRBV5-8 | few | CASSSFRQGRRFRANEKLFF | TGTGCCAGCAGCTCGTTCCGACAGGGTAGGAGGTTCCGGGCTAATGAAAAACTGTTTTTT
TRBJ1-2 | NA | TRBV19 | NA | CASSTVGELYGYTF | TGTGCCAGTAGTACTGTCGGGGAGCTCTATGGCTACACCTTC
TRBJ2-1 | NA | TRBV7-9 | NA | CASSPREYNEQFF | TGTGCCAGCAGCCCGAGGGAATACAATGAGCAGTTCTTC
TRBJ2-1 | TRBD2 | TRBV7-3 | NA | CASSLNPGGFYNEQFF | TGTGCCAGCAGCTTAAACCCGGGGGGGTTCTACAATGAGCAGTTCTTC
TRBJ2-1 | TRBD2 | TRBV2 | NA | CACTSGRANEQFF | TGTGCCTGTACTAGCGGGAGAGCCAATGAGCAGTTCTTC
TRBJ1-2 | NA | TRBV12-3/TRBV12-4 | NA | CASRATTNYGYTF | TGTGCCAGCAGAGCCACCACTAACTATGGCTACACCTTC
TRBJ2-1 | TRBD2 | TRBV7-8 | NA | CASSLSGLGLGPNEQFF | TGTGCCAGCAGTTTGTCGGGACTAGGGTTGGGACCCAATGAGCAGTTCTTC
TRBJ1-2 | NA | TRBV28 | NA | CASSLLRNYGYTF | TGTGCCAGCAGTTTACTCAGGAACTATGGCTACACCTTC
TRBJ2-5 | TRBD2 | TRBV5-1 | NA | CASTFSGDETQYF | TGCGCCAGCACCTTTAGCGGGGACGAGACCCAGTACTTC
TRBJ2-1 | NA | TRBV18 | NA | CASSPGASQGQFF | TGTGCCAGCTCACCGGGGGCCTCCCAGGGGCAGTTCTTC
TRBJ2-7 | NA | TRBV11-2 | NA | CASSPKYEQYF | TGTGCCAGCAGCCCCAAATACGAGCAGTACTTC
TRBJ2-7 | NA | TRBV5-4 | NA | CASSQGLSSSYEQYF | TGTGCCAGCAGCCAAGGACTCTCGAGCTCCTACGAGCAGTACTTC
TRBJ1-5 | NA | TRBV7-2 | few | CASSLGRTYSNQPQHF | TGTGCCAGCAGCTTAGGCCGGACATATAGCAATCAGCCCCAGCATTTT
TRBJ1-1 | NA | TRBV5-4 | NA | CASSLGGQGYTEAFF | TGTGCCAGCAGCTTGGGGGGCCAGGGGTACACTGAAGCTTTCTTT
TRBJ2-4 | NA | TRBV4-2 | NA | CASSPRVWEGVAKNIQYF | TGTGCCAGCAGCCCAAGGGTGTGGGAGGGGGTTGCCAAAAACATTCAGTACTTC
TRBJ1-2 | TRBD1 | TRBV30 | NA | CAWSRSVGQGVYGYTF | TGTGCCTGGAGTAGGAGTGTGGGACAGGGGGTTTATGGCTACACCTTC
TRBJ2-3 | TRBD2 | TRBV11-2 | NA | CASSSYRRASGRLDTQYF | TGTGCCAGCAGCTCCTATAGGCGGGCTAGCGGGAGATTAGATACGCAGTATTTT
TRBJ2-2 | NA | TRBV19 | NA | CASSIPPKNTGELFF | TGTGCCAGTAGTATCCCCCCCAAGAACACCGGGGAGCTGTTTTTT
TRBJ1-1 | NA | TRBV5-1 | NA | CASSFGANTEAFF | TGCGCCAGCAGCTTTGGGGCCAACACTGAAGCTTTCTTT
TRBJ1-3 | NA | TRBV7-3 | NA | CASSLNAGVGNTIYF | TGTGCCAGCAGCTTAAATGCAGGGGTCGGAAACACCATATATTTT
TRBJ2-2 | TRBD2 | TRBV6-6 | NA | CASSPGLADMLNTGELFF | TGTGCCAGCAGTCCGGGACTAGCGGATATGCTGAACACCGGGGAGCTGTTTTTT
TRBJ2-2 | TRBD1 | TRBV27 | few | CASSLSGTAIPGELFF | TGTGCCAGCAGTTTAAGTGGGACAGCTATTCCCGGGGAGCTGTTTTTT
TRBJ1-2 | TRBD1 | TRBV2 | few | CASRKVQGNGYTF | TGTGCCAGCAGGAAAGTACAGGGGAATGGCTACACCTTC
TRBJ1-2 | NA | TRBV9 | NA | CASGSLYGYTF | TGTGCCAGCGGCTCCTTGTATGGCTACACCTTC
TRBJ1-4 | TRBD1 | TRBV7-9 | NA | CASSPGQGDEKLFF | TGTGCCAGCAGCCCCGGACAGGGGGATGAAAAACTGTTTTTT
TRBJ2-6 | NA | TRBV2 | NA | CASSVTGSGANVLTF | TGTGCCAGCAGTGTAACAGGGTCTGGGGCCAACGTCCTGACTTTC
TRBJ1-5 | NA | TRBV3-1/TRBV3-2 | NA | CASSQSPRGNQPQHF | TGTGCCAGCAGCCAGAGCCCCCGGGGCAATCAGCCCCAGCATTTT
TRBJ1-5 | NA | TRBV6-6 | once | CASRVGGRGTFQPQHF | TGTGCCAGCCGCGTGGGGGGTCGCGGTACTTTTCAGCCCCAGCATTTT
TRBJ2-1 | TRBD2 | TRBV29-1 | NA | CSVEDRGGIYNEQFF | TGCAGCGTTGAAGATCGGGGGGGGATATACAATGAGCAGTTCTTC
TRBJ2-7 | NA | TRBV11-2 | NA | CASSLEPGKSYEQYF | TGTGCCAGCAGCTTAGAACCGGGAAAGTCCTACGAGCAGTACTTC
TRBJ2-2 | TRBD2 | TRBV5-4 | NA | CASSLGSGGRNTGELFF | TGTGCCAGCAGCTTGGGGTCGGGCGGGAGGAACACCGGGGAGCTGTTTTTT
TRBJ2-4 | NA | TRBV5-6 | NA | CASSLGPGQGGGNIQYF | TGTGCCAGCAGCTTGGGGCCTGGGCAGGGAGGTGGGAACATTCAGTACTTC
TRBJ2-5 | NA | TRBV5-1 | NA | CASSLAAGETQYF | TGCGCCAGCAGCTTGGCCGCGGGGGAGACCCAGTACTTC
TRBJ2-2 | NA | TRBV18 | NA | CASSLPLRGDWGGELFF | TGTGCCAGCTCACTGCCTCTTCGCGGGGATTGGGGCGGGGAGCTGTTTTTT
TRBJ2-1 | NA | TRBV7-8 | NA | CASSLFVGGQFF | TGTGCCAGCAGCTTATTTGTGGGGGGGCAGTTCTTC
TRBJ1-2 | NA | TRBV28 | NA | CASSFPGSNYGYTF | TGTGCCAGCAGTTTCCCAGGGTCTAACTATGGCTACACCTTC
TRBJ1-1 | NA | TRBV11-1 | NA | CASSLLADTEAFF | TGTGCCAGCAGCTTATTGGCAGACACTGAAGCTTTCTTT
TRBJ1-5 | TRBD1 | TRBV19 | NA | CASRDKIYLRDRNQPQHF | TGTGCCAGTCGAGACAAAATATACCTCCGGGACAGAAATCAGCCCCAGCATTTT
TRBJ1-2 | NA | TRBV6-5 | NA | CASRLLGGAHGYTF | TGTGCCAGCAGATTACTGGGGGGGGCCCATGGCTACACCTTC
TRBJ2-1 | TRBD2 | TRBV11-1 | NA | CASSLVLLAPYNEQFF | TGTGCCAGCAGCTTAGTCCTACTAGCGCCATACAATGAGCAGTTCTTC
TRBJ1-1 | NA | TRBV30 | NA | CASDRLNTEAFF | TGTGCCAGCGACAGGCTGAACACTGAAGCTTTCTTT
TRBJ2-7 | TRBD1 | TRBV27 | NA | CASSLRQGFAYEQYF | TGTGCCAGCAGTTTACGACAGGGGTTTGCCTACGAGCAGTACTTC
TRBJ1-1 | NA | TRBV30 | NA | CAWRGFMNTEAFF | TGTGCCTGGAGGGGCTTCATGAACACTGAAGCTTTCTTT